This T cell receptor beta chain was profiled in a study of neurological immune-mediated disorders (dated 2019 in TCRdb). Context from the whole study: The study compared peripheral blood TCR-beta repertoires of HTLV-I-associated myelopathy (HAM/TSP) patients, multiple sclerosis patients and healthy controls using UMI-based sequencing. The cohort comprised 68 subjects: some 14 HAM/TSP patients, some 34 multiple sclerosis patients and around 20 healthy controls. The approximately 100 TCR-beta libraries included longitudinal samples, technical triplicates and paired sorted CD4+ and CD8+ T-cell subsets alongside PBMC samples.

The full study reports these points: No identical CDR3 amino acid sequences were found to be shared among expanded clones across subjects, suggesting that TCR-beta repertoires were private in all groups. The highest TCR clonal expansion was observed in HAM/TSP patients, whereas the lowest was observed in MS patients, even when compared with healthy controls.

cDNA was synthesized by template-switch 5'RACE using a primer with a 10-nucleotide random unique molecular identifier that tagged each TCR transcript. Every sequencing run covered 15-18 subjects and yielded more than 160 million TCR-beta sequences. The RNeasy kit was used for extraction of total RNA. The KAPA Real-time Library Amplification kit was used to amplify TCR-beta VDJ regions with primers targeting the TCR constant region and the 5'RACE anchor. A first PCR added sample indexes and Illumina adaptors, after which a second PCR increased the library yield. The roughly 650 bp TCR product was size-selected on a 2% E-gel SizeSelection system after Ampure bead purification. Before pooling, library quality was assessed on a Bioanalyzer, concentration was determined with Qubit, and library quantification was performed with the Kapa Library Quantification kit. Paired-end 2 x 150 bp sequencing of the libraries was performed on an Illumina HiSeq 2500. To increase sequence diversity, roughly 24-32% phiX was spiked into each library pool. The study's processing was this. The UMI-based MiGEC pipeline processed quality-filtered reads and removed over 80% of raw TCR sequences during error correction. VDJ genes were aligned to IMGT germline references, and clonotypes were defined by unique CDR3 amino acid sequence plus V-J genes. Clonal expansion, Shannon diversity and CDR3 relatedness were evaluated with VDJtools (CalcPairwiseDistances, ClusterSamples), while phylogenetic trees were built in CLCbio workbench. Expanded clones were defined as having at least 8 unique UMIs, based on coefficient-of-variation modelling across technical triplicates. Clones were called with MiXCR by TCRdb after fastp trimmed the public reads at Q25, and only in-frame beta chains were retained. Rows with a matching CDR3 protein are joined into one entry that keeps the most common DNA and genes. What appears here as the V and J calls and clone size reflects TCRdb's work, not the paper's. The sample table holds over 35,000 distinct CDR3 sequences, of which more than 9.5% were seen once. Roughly 1.3% of the sample lies in the top ten.

The germline V gene (reference sequence) gives CDR1 as DFQATT and CDR2 as SNEGSKA. Including the terminal cysteine and phenylalanine, the CDR3 comprises 14 residues. Only CDR3 DNA is held: 42 bases, read in frame from base 1. Trimming removed 6 bases from V and 5 bases from J; the gene matches leave 8 bases unexplained. This clonotype was counted only a few times. The specificity of this receptor is unknown. Base-call qualities are not available, and no considerably larger clone is one nucleotide away. Blood bank volunteers in Maryland, USA served as the healthy controls. Libraries from unsorted PBMCs were made from 2 million PBMCs kept in RNAlater at -80 degrees C until RNA extraction. Peripheral blood was subjected to Ficoll-Hypaque density gradient centrifugation to isolate PBMCs, which were then cryopreserved in liquid nitrogen.

This clonotype originated in a female donor in good health. Sequenced input: PBMCs. The chain employs TRBV20-1 and TRBJ2-5; 11 nucleotides in the junction match TRBD2. CDR3 loop: CSAPLIAGGETQYF. The nucleotide sequence reads as follows: TGCAGTGCCCCACTGATAGCGGGGGGGGAGACCCAGTACTTC.